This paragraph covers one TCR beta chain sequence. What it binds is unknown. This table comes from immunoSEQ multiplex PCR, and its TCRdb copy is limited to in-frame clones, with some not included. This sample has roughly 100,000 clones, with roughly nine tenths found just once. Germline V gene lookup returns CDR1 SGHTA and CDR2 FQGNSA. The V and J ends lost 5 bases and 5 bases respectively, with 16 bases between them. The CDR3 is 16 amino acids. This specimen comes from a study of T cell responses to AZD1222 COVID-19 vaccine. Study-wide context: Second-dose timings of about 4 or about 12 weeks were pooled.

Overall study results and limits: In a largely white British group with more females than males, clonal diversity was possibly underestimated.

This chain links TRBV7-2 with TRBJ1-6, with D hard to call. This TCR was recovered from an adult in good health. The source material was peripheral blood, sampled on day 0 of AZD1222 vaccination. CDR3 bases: TGTGCCAGCAGCCCCAGTATGGCGGCGGATAATTCACCCCTCCACTTT. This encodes CASSPSMAADNSPLHF.